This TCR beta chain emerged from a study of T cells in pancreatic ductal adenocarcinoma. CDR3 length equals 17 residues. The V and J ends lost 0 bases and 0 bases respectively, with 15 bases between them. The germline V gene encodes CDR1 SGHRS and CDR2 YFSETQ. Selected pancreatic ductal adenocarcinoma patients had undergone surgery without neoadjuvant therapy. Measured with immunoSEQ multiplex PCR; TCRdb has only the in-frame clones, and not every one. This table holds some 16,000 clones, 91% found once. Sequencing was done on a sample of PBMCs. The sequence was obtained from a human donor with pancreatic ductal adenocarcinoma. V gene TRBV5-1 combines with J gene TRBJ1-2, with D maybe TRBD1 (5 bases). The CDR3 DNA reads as TGCGCCAGCAGCTTGGCCACAGGACGGGGGACTAACTATGGCTACACCTTC. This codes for CASSLATGRGTNYGYTF.